The 5 T cell receptor beta chains below come from one sample, sequenced in a study of T cell responses to AZD1222 COVID-19 vaccine. TCRdb's table, derived via immunoSEQ multiplex PCR, lists solely in-frame clones and lacks some. The sample lists around 130,000 clones; about 93% were seen once. This specimen consisted of peripheral blood, obtained on day 0 of AZD1222 vaccination. Receptors were obtained from an adult in good health.

The V gene is TRBV11-2, the J gene TRBJ1-1, with D tentatively TRBD1 (5 bases). CDR1 is SGHAT, CDR2 FQNNGV, per germline. The CDR3 runs to 16 residues. Trimming pared 5 bases from V and 2 bases from J, leaving 18 bases between. The CDR3 sequence: CASSPGGGRSNTEAFF. In DNA form, the CDR3 reads TGTGCCAGCAGCCCCGGGGGGGGTAGATCTAACACTGAAGCTTTCTTT.

This clone was seen more than once but under ten times. This chain links TRBV7-9 with TRBJ1-6, with D tentatively TRBD1 (6 bases). Trimming took 4 bases from V and 7 from J, leaving 11 bases between them. In germline, CDR1 is SEHNR, CDR2 FQNEAQ (reference sequence). This CDR3 comprises 14 residues. The CDR3 DNA follows: TGTGCCAGCAGCTCATCTGGGGGCAATTCACCCCTCCACTTT. Its translation: CASSSSGGNSPLHF.

V gene TRBV6-1 combines with J gene TRBJ1-1; no definite D call. Trimming removed 7 bases from V and 1 base from J, with 13 bases in between. CDR1 is MNHNS, CDR2 SASEGT, per germline. This CDR3 comprises 14 residues. In DNA, the CDR3 is TGTGCCAGCACCATTCAAGGTGAGAACACTGAAGCTTTCTTT. Its protein is CASTIQGENTEAFF.

This chain connects TRBV28 to TRBJ1-4; 7 nucleotides line up with TRBD1. Germline assignment: CDR1 MDHEN and CDR2 SYDVKM. CDR3 size: 14 residues. Losses at the gene ends were 2 bases for V and 10 bases for J; bases not matched to a gene: 7. CDR3 amino acids: CASSLGDRGPKLFF. In DNA form, the CDR3 reads TGTGCCAGCAGTTTAGGGGACAGAGGACCAAAACTGTTTTTT.

In DNA form, the CDR3 reads TGTGCCAGCAGACACCTAGAGAAACTGTTTTTT. Protein sequence: CASRHLEKLFF. The J gene is TRBJ1-4, the V gene TRBV6-5, with D unresolved. Trimming left V 6 bases short and J 11 bases short, with 10 bases between. The germline CDR1 and CDR2 sequences are MNHEY and SVGAGI. CDR3 length equals 11 residues.